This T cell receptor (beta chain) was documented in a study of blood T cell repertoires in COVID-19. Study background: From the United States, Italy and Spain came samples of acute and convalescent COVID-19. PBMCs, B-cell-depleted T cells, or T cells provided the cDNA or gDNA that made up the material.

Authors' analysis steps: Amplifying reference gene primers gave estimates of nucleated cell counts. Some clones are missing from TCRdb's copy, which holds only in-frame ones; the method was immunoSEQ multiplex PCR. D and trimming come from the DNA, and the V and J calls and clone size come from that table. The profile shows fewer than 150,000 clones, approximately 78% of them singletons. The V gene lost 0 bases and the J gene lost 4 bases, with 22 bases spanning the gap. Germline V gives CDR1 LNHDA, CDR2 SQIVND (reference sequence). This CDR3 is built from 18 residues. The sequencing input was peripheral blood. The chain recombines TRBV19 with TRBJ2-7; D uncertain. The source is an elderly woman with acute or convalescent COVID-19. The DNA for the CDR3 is TGTGCCAGTAGTATAGATCTCTCCCCGGAGCATCGGTCTTACGAGCAGTACTTC. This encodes CASSIDLSPEHRSYEQYF.